This paragraph covers one TCR beta chain sequence. Its antigen target is currently unknown. The input lacks base qualities; no much larger clone sits a single base away. This sample stems from a study of CXCR4 blockade with PD-1 therapy in pancreatic cancer (dated by TCRdb to the late 2010s). As for the study more broadly: Multiplex immunohistochemistry and TCRbeta immunosequencing of resected pancreatic ductal adenocarcinoma were combined in the study with ex vivo slice culture in which PD-1 and CXCR4 blockade were tested. To look at intratumoral heterogeneity, the researchers TCR-sequenced two geographically distinct regions from each of about 6 tumors. What the work shows at the level of the full study, not this receptor alone: A strong correlation was found between amino acid clone frequency and the number of distinct nucleotide rearrangements encoding each amino acid clone, suggesting convergent selection by common tumor antigens. Although tumors showed clonal expansion, with a mean productive clonality of about 0.15 compared with 0.04 to 0.055 in healthy blood, clonality was not correlated with survival. Only TCRbeta chains were sequenced, so true antigen-specificity overlap of convergent dominant clones remained unconfirmed pending paired alpha-beta single-cell sequencing.

The archived tumor blocks were obtained from patients to whom no neoadjuvant therapy had been administered before resection. In the preserved-tissue arm of the study, around 33 surgical resection samples from more than 20 previously untreated pancreatic ductal adenocarcinoma patients were used. DNA for the resection arm was extracted from ten 5-micron curls of FFPE tumor cut next to the multiplex immunohistochemistry slide. Reading from cysteine to phenylalanine, the CDR3 counts 14 amino acids. Kept here is only the CDR3 DNA, which spans 42 bases and is read in frame from base 1. Trimming costs V 6 bases and J 6 bases, and their ends lie 17 bases apart. The germline V gene specifies MDHEN as CDR1 and SYDVKM as CDR2. Extracted DNA was used for immunosequencing of TCRbeta CDR3 regions with the immunoSEQ Assay at Adaptive Biotechnologies. Per the source publication's procedure: To measure the absolute abundance of each unique TCRbeta CDR3, the sequences were collapsed and filtered. Clonality was calculated as 1 minus Pielou's evenness, using only productive in-frame rearrangements. Regional overlap was evaluated by tracking the top 100 nucleotide rearrangements across paired samples, and paired versus unrelated samples were compared using the Morisita index. The immunoSEQ Rearrangement Details tool was used to assess whether nucleotide rearrangements converged onto identical amino acid sequences. Entries here come from immuneACCESS through TCRdb and include only in-frame sequences with V and J called. Some clones fail to appear in such tables; in the studies checked, an unresolved V gene covers under half of the shortfall, and the cause of the remainder is unknown. V and J calls and clone size are as listed in that table; D and trimming were resolved from the DNA. This sample is represented by about 17,000 clones; around 70% of them were singletons. The leading ten clones occupy 5% to 6.5% of the sample.

This chain is built from TRBV28 and TRBJ1-1, with the D gene call left open. The source material was tumor tissue. The sequence was obtained from a human donor with pancreatic ductal adenocarcinoma. For the CDR3, the sequence is CASSTTDFGSEAFF. The sequence in DNA is TGTGCCAGCAGCACCACAGACTTTGGATCTGAAGCTTTCTTT.